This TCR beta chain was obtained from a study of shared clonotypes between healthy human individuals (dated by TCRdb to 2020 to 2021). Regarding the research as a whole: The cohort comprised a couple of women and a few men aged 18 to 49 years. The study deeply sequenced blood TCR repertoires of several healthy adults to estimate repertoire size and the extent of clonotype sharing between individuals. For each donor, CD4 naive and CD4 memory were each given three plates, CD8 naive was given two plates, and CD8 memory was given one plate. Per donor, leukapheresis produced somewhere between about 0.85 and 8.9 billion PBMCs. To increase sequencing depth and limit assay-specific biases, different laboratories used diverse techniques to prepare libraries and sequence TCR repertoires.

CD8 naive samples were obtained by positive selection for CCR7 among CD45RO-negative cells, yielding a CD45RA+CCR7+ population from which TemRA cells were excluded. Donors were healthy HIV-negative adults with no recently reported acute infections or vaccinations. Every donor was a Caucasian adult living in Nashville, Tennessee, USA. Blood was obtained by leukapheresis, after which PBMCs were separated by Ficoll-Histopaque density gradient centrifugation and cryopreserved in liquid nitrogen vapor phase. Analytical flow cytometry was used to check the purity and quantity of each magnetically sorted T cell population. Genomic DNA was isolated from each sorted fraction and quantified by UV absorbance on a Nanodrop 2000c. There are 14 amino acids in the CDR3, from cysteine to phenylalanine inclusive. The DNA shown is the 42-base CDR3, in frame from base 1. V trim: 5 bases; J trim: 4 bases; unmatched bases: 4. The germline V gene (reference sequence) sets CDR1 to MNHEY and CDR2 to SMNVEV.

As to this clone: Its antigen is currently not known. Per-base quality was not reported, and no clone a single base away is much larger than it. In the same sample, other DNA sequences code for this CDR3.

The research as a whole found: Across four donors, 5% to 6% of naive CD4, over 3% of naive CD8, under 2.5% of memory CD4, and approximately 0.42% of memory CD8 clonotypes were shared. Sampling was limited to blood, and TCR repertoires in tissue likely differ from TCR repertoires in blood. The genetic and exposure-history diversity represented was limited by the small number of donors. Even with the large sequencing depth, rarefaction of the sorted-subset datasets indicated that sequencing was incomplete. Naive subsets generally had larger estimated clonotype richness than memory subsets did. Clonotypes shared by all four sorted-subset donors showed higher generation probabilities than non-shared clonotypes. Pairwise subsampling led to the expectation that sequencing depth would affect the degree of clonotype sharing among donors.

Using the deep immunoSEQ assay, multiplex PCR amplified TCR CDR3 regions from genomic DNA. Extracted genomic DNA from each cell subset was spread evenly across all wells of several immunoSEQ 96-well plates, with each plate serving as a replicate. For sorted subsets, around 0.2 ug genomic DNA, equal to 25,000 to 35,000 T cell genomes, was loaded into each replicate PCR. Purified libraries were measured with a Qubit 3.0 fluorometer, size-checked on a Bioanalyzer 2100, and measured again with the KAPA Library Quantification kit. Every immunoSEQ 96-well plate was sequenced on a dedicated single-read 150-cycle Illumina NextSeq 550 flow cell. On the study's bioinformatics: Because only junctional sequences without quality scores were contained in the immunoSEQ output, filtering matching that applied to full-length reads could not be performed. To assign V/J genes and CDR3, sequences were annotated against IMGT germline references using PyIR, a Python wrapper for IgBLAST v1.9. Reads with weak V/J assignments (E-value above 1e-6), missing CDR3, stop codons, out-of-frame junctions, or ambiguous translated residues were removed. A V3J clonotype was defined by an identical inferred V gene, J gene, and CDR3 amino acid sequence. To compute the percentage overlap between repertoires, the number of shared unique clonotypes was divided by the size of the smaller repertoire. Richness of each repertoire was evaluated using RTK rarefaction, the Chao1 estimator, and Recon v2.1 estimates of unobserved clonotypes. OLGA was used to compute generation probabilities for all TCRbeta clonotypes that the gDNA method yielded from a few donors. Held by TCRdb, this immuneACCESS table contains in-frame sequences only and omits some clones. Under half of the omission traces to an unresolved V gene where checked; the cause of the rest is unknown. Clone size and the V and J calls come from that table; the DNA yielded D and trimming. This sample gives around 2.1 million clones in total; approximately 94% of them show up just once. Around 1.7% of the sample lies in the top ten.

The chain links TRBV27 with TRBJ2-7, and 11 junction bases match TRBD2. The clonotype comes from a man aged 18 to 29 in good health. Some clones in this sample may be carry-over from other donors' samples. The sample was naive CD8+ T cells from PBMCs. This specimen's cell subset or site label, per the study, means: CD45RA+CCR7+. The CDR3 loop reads CASSPGTSGYEQYF. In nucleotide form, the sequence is TGTGCCAGCAGTCCTGGGACTAGCGGATACGAGCAGTACTTC.